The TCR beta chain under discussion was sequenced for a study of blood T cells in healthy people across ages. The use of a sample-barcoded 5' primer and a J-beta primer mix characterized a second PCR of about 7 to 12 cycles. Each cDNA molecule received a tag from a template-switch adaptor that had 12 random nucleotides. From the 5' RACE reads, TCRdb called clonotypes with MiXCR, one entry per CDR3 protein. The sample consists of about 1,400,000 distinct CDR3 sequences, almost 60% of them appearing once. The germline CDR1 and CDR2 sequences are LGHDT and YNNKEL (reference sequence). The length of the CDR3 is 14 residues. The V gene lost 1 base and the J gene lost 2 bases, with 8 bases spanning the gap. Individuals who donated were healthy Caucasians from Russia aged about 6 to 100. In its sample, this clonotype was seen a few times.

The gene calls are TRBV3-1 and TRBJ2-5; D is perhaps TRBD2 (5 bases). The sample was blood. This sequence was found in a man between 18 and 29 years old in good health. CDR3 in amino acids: CASSQATKQETQYF. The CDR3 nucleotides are TGTGCCAGCAGCCAAGCGACTAAACAAGAGACCCAGTACTTC.